Listed below are T cell receptor beta chains from one sample, sequenced in a study of blood T cell repertoires in COVID-19. Clones were sequenced by immunoSEQ multiplex PCR, and TCRdb holds only the in-frame ones, with some missing. The sample has 110,000 to 150,000 clones; 80% to 90% are singletons. Sequencing used peripheral blood. These receptor sequences come from a woman over 75 with acute or convalescent COVID-19. Both conserved end residues are part of each CDR3. Each record gives: V gene, clone size, J gene, D gene, CDR3 protein, CDR3 DNA. D genes are given only for firm matches. Clone size is shown for a subset of rows, as once, few, many or a class of expanded clone.

V: TRBV11-2
size: once
J: TRBJ1-6
D: -
CDR3: CASSPIRQGSSYNSPLHF
DNA: TGTGCCAGCAGCCCCATTCGTCAGGGTAGCTCCTATAATTCACCCCTCCACTTT

V: TRBV2
size: -
J: TRBJ1-5
D: TRBD1
CDR3: CASKGTGPDQPQHF
DNA: TGTGCCAGCAAAGGGACAGGGCCGGATCAGCCCCAGCATTTT

V: TRBV5-1
size: -
J: TRBJ2-3
D: TRBD1
CDR3: CASSFRDSNGDTQYF
DNA: TGCGCCAGCAGCTTCCGGGACAGCAATGGAGATACGCAGTATTTT

V: TRBV7-2
size: once
J: TRBJ1-5
D: -
CDR3: CASSSQGQPQHF
DNA: TGTGCCAGCAGCTCCCAGGGTCAGCCCCAGCATTTT

V: TRBV27
size: -
J: TRBJ1-6
D: TRBD1
CDR3: CASSYRGSSYNSPLHF
DNA: TGTGCCAGCAGTTACAGGGGGAGCTCCTATAATTCACCCCTCCACTTT

V: TRBV7-8
size: -
J: TRBJ1-4
D: -
CDR3: CASSFNRARGEKLFF
DNA: TGTGCCAGCAGCTTTAACAGGGCCCGCGGGGAAAAACTGTTTTTT

V: TRBV10-1
size: -
J: TRBJ1-1
D: -
CDR3: CASPQLGGPNTEAFF
DNA: TGCGCCAGCCCCCAATTGGGGGGGCCGAACACTGAAGCTTTCTTT

V: TRBV5-1
size: -
J: TRBJ2-5
D: TRBD1
CDR3: CASSPRTGEIQETQYF
DNA: TGCGCCAGCAGCCCCCGGACAGGGGAGATCCAAGAGACCCAGTACTTC

V: TRBV11-2
size: few
J: TRBJ1-3
D: -
CDR3: CASGAASSSGNTIYF
DNA: TGTGCCAGCGGGGCCGCCTCGAGCTCTGGAAACACCATATATTTT

V: TRBV6-5
size: -
J: TRBJ1-4
D: TRBD1
CDR3: CASSLEGAGGEKLFF
DNA: TGTGCCAGCAGTCTCGAGGGGGCAGGAGGTGAAAAACTGTTTTTT

V: TRBV19
size: -
J: TRBJ2-3
D: -
CDR3: CASREGQVTDTQYF
DNA: TGTGCCAGTAGAGAAGGACAAGTCACAGATACGCAGTATTTT

V: TRBV3-1/TRBV3-2
size: few
J: TRBJ1-1
D: TRBD1
CDR3: CASSLGTGGTEAFF
DNA: TGTGCCAGCAGCCTAGGAACAGGGGGCACTGAAGCTTTCTTT

V: TRBV7-8
size: -
J: TRBJ1-2
D: -
CDR3: CASSLGGRLYGYTF
DNA: TGTGCCAGCAGCTTAGGTGGGAGGCTCTATGGCTACACCTTC

V: TRBV4-1
size: -
J: TRBJ2-6
D: -
CDR3: CASSPSVVTGGSGANVLTF
DNA: TGCGCCAGCAGCCCCTCAGTCGTGACAGGTGGCTCTGGGGCCAACGTCCTGACTTTC

V: TRBV30
size: once
J: TRBJ1-1
D: -
CDR3: CAWSPDMNTEAFF
DNA: TGTGCCTGGAGTCCCGACATGAACACTGAAGCTTTCTTT

V: TRBV6-4
size: -
J: TRBJ1-5
D: -
CDR3: CASSDNGRWTRDSNQPQHF
DNA: TGTGCCAGCAGTGACAATGGGCGGTGGACAAGGGATAGCAATCAGCCCCAGCATTTT

V: TRBV5-5
size: -
J: TRBJ1-2
D: -
CDR3: CASSPGRGNYGYTF
DNA: TGTGCCAGCAGCCCCGGGCGGGGGAACTATGGCTACACCTTC

V: TRBV7-2
size: once
J: TRBJ1-3
D: -
CDR3: CASSLIGSRNTIYF
DNA: TGTGCCAGCAGCCTCATTGGGAGTAGAAACACCATATATTTT

V: TRBV7-2
size: once
J: TRBJ2-1
D: -
CDR3: CASHTLARNEQFF
DNA: TGTGCCAGCCATACTCTAGCGCGGAATGAGCAGTTCTTC

V: TRBV3-1/TRBV3-2
size: once
J: TRBJ2-5
D: TRBD1
CDR3: CASSQGQGLTQYF
DNA: TGTGCCAGCAGCCAGGGACAGGGTTTAACCCAGTACTTC

V: TRBV3-1/TRBV3-2
size: -
J: TRBJ2-4
D: -
CDR3: CASSQEAGIAKNIQYF
DNA: TGTGCCAGCAGCCAAGAGGCGGGTATAGCCAAAAACATTCAGTACTTC

V: TRBV7-8
size: -
J: TRBJ2-5
D: -
CDR3: CASSPLVQETQYF
DNA: TGTGCCAGCAGCCCACTAGTTCAAGAGACCCAGTACTTC

V: TRBV10-3
size: -
J: TRBJ1-2
D: TRBD1
CDR3: CAITDRVYGYTF
DNA: TGTGCCATCACTGACAGGGTGTATGGCTACACCTTC

V: TRBV4-3
size: once
J: TRBJ1-4
D: -
CDR3: CASSQERELNEKLFF
DNA: TGCGCCAGCAGCCAAGAGAGGGAACTAAATGAAAAACTGTTTTTT

V: TRBV9
size: -
J: TRBJ1-6
D: -
CDR3: CASSQTYNSPLHF
DNA: TGTGCCAGCAGTCAAACCTATAATTCACCCCTCCACTTT

V: TRBV6-5
size: -
J: TRBJ2-7
D: TRBD1
CDR3: CASSYRTGYEQYF
DNA: TGTGCCAGCAGTTACCGGACAGGGTACGAGCAGTACTTC

V: TRBV18
size: -
J: TRBJ1-1
D: -
CDR3: CASSPPSGIRTEAFF
DNA: TGTGCCAGCTCACCACCGTCGGGGATTCGAACTGAAGCTTTCTTT

V: TRBV7-6
size: -
J: TRBJ2-1
D: TRBD2
CDR3: CASSFASGSYNEQFF
DNA: TGTGCCAGCAGCTTCGCTAGCGGCTCTTACAATGAGCAGTTCTTC

V: TRBV6-6
size: -
J: TRBJ1-2
D: -
CDR3: CASSKQGDGYTF
DNA: TGTGCCAGCAGTAAACAGGGTGATGGCTACACCTTC

V: TRBV30
size: -
J: TRBJ2-3
D: -
CDR3: CAWSGIAYSTDTQYF
DNA: TGTGCCTGGAGTGGTATAGCGTATAGCACAGATACGCAGTATTTT

V: TRBV25-1
size: -
J: TRBJ1-2
D: TRBD1
CDR3: CASSDPGQGRGYYGYTF
DNA: TGTGCCAGCAGTGACCCGGGACAGGGTAGAGGGTACTATGGCTACACCTTC

V: TRBV19
size: few
J: TRBJ1-5
D: -
CDR3: CASSIDVQGLYQPQHF
DNA: TGTGCCAGTAGTATAGATGTACAGGGCCTTTATCAGCCCCAGCATTTT

V: TRBV15
size: -
J: TRBJ2-3
D: TRBD2
CDR3: CATSSPRGGAPDTQYF
DNA: TGTGCCACCAGCTCCCCTCGCGGGGGGGCCCCAGATACGCAGTATTTT

V: TRBV3-1/TRBV3-2
size: -
J: TRBJ2-1
D: TRBD2
CDR3: CASSKLAGNEQFF
DNA: TGTGCCAGCAGCAAACTAGCGGGCAATGAGCAGTTCTTC

V: TRBV18
size: -
J: TRBJ1-1
D: -
CDR3: CASSSGQNTEAFF
DNA: TGTGCCAGCTCATCGGGACAGAACACTGAAGCTTTCTTT

V: TRBV7-6
size: -
J: TRBJ1-5
D: TRBD1
CDR3: CASSTQTSRDSSNQPQHF
DNA: TGTGCCAGCAGCACGCAAACGTCCCGGGACAGTAGCAATCAGCCCCAGCATTTT